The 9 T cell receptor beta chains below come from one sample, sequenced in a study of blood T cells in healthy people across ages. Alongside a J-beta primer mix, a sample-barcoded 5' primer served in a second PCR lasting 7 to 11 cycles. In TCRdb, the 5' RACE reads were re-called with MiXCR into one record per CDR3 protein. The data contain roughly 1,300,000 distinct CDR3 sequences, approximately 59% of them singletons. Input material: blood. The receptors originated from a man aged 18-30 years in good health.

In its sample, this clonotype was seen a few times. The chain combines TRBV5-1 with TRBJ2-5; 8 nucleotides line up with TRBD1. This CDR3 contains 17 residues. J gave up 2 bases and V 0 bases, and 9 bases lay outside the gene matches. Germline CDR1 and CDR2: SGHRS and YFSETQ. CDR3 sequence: CASSLGPTGTGQETQYF. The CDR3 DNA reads TGCGCCAGCAGCTTGGGCCCTACCGGGACAGGACAAGAGACCCAGTACTTC. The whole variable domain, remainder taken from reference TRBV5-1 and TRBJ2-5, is KAGVTQTPRYLIKTRGQQVTLSCSPISGHRSVSWYQQTPGQGLQFLFEYFSETQRNKGNFPGRFSGRQFSNSRSEMNVSTLELGDSALYLCASSLGPTGTGQETQYFGPGTRLLVL.

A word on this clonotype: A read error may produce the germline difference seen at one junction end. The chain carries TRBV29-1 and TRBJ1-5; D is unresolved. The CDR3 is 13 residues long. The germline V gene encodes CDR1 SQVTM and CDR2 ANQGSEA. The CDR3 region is CSVEAGLGQPQHF. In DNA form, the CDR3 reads TGCAGCGTAGAAGCGGGCCTCGGTCAGCCCCAGCATTTT.

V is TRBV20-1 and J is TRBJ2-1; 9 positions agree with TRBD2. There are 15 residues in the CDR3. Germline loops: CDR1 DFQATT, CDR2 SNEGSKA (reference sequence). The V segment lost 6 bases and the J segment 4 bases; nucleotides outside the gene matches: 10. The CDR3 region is CSARDTSGPYNEQFF. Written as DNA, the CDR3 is TGCAGTGCAAGGGATACTAGCGGGCCTTACAATGAGCAGTTCTTC.

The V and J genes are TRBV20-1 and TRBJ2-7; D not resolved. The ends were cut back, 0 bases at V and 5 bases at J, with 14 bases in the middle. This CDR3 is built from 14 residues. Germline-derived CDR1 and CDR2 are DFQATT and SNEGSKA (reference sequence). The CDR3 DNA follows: TGCAGTGCTAGAGATTTACTAAACCTAGACGAGCAGTACTTC. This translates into CSARDLLNLDEQYF.

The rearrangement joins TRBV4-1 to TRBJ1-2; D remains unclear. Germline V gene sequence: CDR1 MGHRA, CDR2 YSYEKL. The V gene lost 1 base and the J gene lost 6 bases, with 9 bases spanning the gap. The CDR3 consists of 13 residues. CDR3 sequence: CASSQGSYNGYTF. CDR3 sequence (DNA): TGCGCCAGCAGCCAAGGCAGCTACAATGGCTACACCTTC.

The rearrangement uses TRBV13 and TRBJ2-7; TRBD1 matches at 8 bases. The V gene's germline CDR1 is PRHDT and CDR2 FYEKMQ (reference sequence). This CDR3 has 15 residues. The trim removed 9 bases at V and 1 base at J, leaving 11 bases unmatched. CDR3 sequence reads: CASMDGTGTSYEQYF. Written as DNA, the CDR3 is TGTGCCAGTATGGATGGGACAGGAACTTCCTACGAGCAGTACTTC.

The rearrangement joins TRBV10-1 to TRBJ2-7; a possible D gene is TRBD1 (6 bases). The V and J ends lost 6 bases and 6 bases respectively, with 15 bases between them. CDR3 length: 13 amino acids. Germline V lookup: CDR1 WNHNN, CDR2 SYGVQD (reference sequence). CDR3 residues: CASSGTLIAEQYF. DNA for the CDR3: TGCGCCAGCAGCGGGACACTGATCGCCGAGCAGTACTTC.

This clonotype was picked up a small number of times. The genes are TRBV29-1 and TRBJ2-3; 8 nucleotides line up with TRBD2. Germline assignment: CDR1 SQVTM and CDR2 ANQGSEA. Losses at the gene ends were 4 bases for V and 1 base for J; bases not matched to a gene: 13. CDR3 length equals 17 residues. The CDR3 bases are TGCAGCGTTGGCCCCGTAGCCACTAGCGGCCGCACAGATACGCAGTATTTT. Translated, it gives CSVGPVATSGRTDTQYF.

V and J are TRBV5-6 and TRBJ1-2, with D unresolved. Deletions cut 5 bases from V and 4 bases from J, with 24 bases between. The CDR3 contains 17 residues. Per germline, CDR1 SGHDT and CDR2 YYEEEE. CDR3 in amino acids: CASRRAAANDIGYGYTF. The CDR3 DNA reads TGTGCCAGCAGAAGAGCTGCGGCCAACGACATAGGCTATGGCTACACCTTC.